This T cell receptor (beta chain) was found in a study of cytomegalovirus exposure and HLA in healthy donors. General study findings and limits: Data from an earlier analysis indicated that most TCR beta V segments were productive either about 90% or about 30% of the time.

Deletions cut 4 bases from V and 2 bases from J, with 17 bases between. Germline lookup yields CDR1 MGHRA and CDR2 YSYEKL. The CDR3 runs 16 residues. 60 Vbeta and 13 Jbeta primers were used in PCR. Profiling relied on immunoSEQ multiplex PCR, and the TCRdb table lists in-frame clones only, not all of them. The table lists about 81,000 clones, more than 60% of them singletons, with around 3.2% in the top ten. This clone was observed a single time. Its antigen is undetermined. The TCR sequence derives from a man aged 45-60 years in good health and CMV-seropositive. The sequenced sample was PBMCs. The chain recombines TRBV4-1 with TRBJ2-5; a possible D gene is TRBD2 (6 bases). This CDR3 is CASSRVGRGTQETQYF. The CDR3, as DNA: TGCGCCAGCAGCCGGGTAGGCCGGGGGACTCAAGAGACCCAGTACTTC.